These 30 T cell receptor beta chains were sequenced from one sample in a study of PD-1 blockade in classical Hodgkin lymphoma. TCRdb's copy holds only in-frame clones and misses some; the assay was immunoSEQ multiplex PCR. The repertoire holds over 80,000 clones, roughly 92% seen once, with about 2.8% in the top ten. All trial patients relapsed after autologous stem cell transplantation. The material was peripheral blood mononuclear cells (PBMCs), obtained at baseline. The receptors were sampled from a human donor with classical Hodgkin lymphoma.

This chain uses TRBV2 with TRBJ2-7; 9 nucleotides match TRBD1. CDR3 size: 16 residues. CDR1 and CDR2 from the germline V gene are SNHLY and FYNNEI. J lost 5 bases, V lost 6 bases, and 14 bases had no gene match. The CDR3 sequence: CASSPTGTGKINEQYF. CDR3 sequence (DNA): TGTGCCAGCAGCCCGACCGGGACAGGGAAGATCAACGAGCAGTACTTC.

The chain is built from TRBV19 and TRBJ1-1; maybe TRBD1 (5 bases). Germline V lookup: CDR1 LNHDA, CDR2 SQIVND (reference sequence). The CDR3 has 13 amino acids. The V and J ends lost 3 bases and 0 bases respectively, with 5 bases between them. CDR3 coding DNA: TGTGCCAGTAGTATCAGGGTGAACACTGAAGCTTTCTTT. Its translation is CASSIRVNTEAFF.

This clone showed up just a few times. The gene calls are TRBV2 and TRBJ1-5; D might be TRBD1 (6 bases). Germline CDR1 SNHLY, CDR2 FYNNEI. V was shortened by 0 bases and J by 5 bases, with 14 bases between the two germline ends. This CDR3 region has 16 residues. For the CDR3, the DNA is TGTGCCAGCAGTGAAGCGGGGGGGGCGAGGGATCAGCCCCAGCATTTT. It yields the protein CASSEAGGARDQPQHF. Looking up the rest from reference TRBV2 and TRBJ1-5 gives the full variable domain: EPEVTQTPSHQVTQMGQEVILRCVPISNHLYFYWYRQILGQKVEFLVSFYNNEISEKSEIFDDQFSVERPDGSNFTLKIRSTKLEDSAMYFCASSEAGGARDQPQHFGDGTRLSIL.

The chain has TRBV15 and TRBJ2-2; 15 bases agree with TRBD2. From germline, CDR1 is LNHNV and CDR2 YYDKDF (reference sequence). This CDR3 contains 18 residues. V was pared by 3 bases and J by 4 bases, with 6 bases of the junction left unmatched. This CDR3 is CATSSGLAGGRGTGELFF. The CDR3 bases are TGTGCCACCAGCAGCGGACTAGCGGGAGGGCGCGGCACCGGGGAGCTGTTTTTT. Full variable domain (rest looked up from reference TRBV15 and TRBJ2-2): DAMVIQNPRYQVTQFGKPVTLSCSQTLNHNVMYWYQQKSSQAPKLLFHYYDKDFNNEADTPDNFQSRRPNTSFCFLDIRSPGLGDTAMYLCATSSGLAGGRGTGELFFGEGSRLTVL.

The genes are TRBV6-6 and TRBJ2-7, with TRBD1 identical over 9 bases. The CDR3 loop spans 14 amino acids. With V trimmed by 5 bases and J by 3 bases, 5 bases remained unmatched. Germline-derived CDR1 and CDR2 are MNHNY and SVGAGI (reference sequence). The CDR3 reads CASSKDRGLYEQYF. In nucleotides, the CDR3 is TGTGCCAGCAGTAAGGACAGGGGACTCTACGAGCAGTACTTC.

This clone was found once. For the CDR3, the DNA is TGTGCCAGCGGAACTAAAGCGAACACTGAAGCTTTCTTT. Amino acid sequence: CASGTKANTEAFF. J is TRBJ1-1 and V is TRBV6-5; no clear D. This CDR3 is built from 13 residues. V was pared by 8 bases and J by 1 base, with 11 bases between. From germline, CDR1 is MNHEY and CDR2 SVGAGI.

The V and J genes are TRBV15 and TRBJ1-5; 12 positions agree with TRBD1. V shed 5 bases and J 0 bases; nucleotides not matched to a gene: 11. The CDR3 consists of 19 residues. Germline CDR1 is LNHNV and CDR2 is YYDKDF (reference sequence). In DNA form, the CDR3 reads TGTGCCACCAGCGGGGGACAGGGGGCAATCTTTTATAGCAATCAGCCCCAGCATTTT. Its translation: CATSGGQGAIFYSNQPQHF.

This chain links TRBV6-6 with TRBJ1-3; D perhaps matches TRBD1 (6 bases). Germline CDR1 reads MNHNY; CDR2 reads SVGAGI (reference sequence). The CDR3 length is 16 residues. V gave up 4 bases and J gave up 4 bases, with 17 bases separating them. The CDR3 DNA is TGTGCCAGCAGTTCCCGCCCCGGGGGGCCGGGAAACACCATATATTTT. Amino acid sequence: CASSSRPGGPGNTIYF.

The chain recombines TRBV13 with TRBJ2-3; D may correspond to TRBD1 or TRBD2 (5 bases each). Germline values: CDR1 PRHDT, CDR2 FYEKMQ (reference sequence). V dropped 6 bases and J dropped 2 bases, with 12 bases sitting between them. CDR3 length: 14 amino acids. The CDR3 spells CASRRDPNTDTQYF. The CDR3 DNA is TGTGCCAGCAGGAGGGACCCAAACACAGATACGCAGTATTTT.

The gene calls are TRBV10-2 and TRBJ2-1; 8 nucleotides line up with TRBD2. Per the germline V gene, CDR1 is WSHSY and CDR2 is SAAADI. The V segment lost 6 bases and the J segment 8 bases; nucleotides outside the gene matches: 15. CDR3 size: 16 residues. In nucleotides, the CDR3 is TGCGCCAGCAGCGGGGGGGGCTCGCCAAAACACGATGAGCAGTTCTTC. It encodes CASSGGGSPKHDEQFF.

In its sample, this clone was seen once. The chain combines TRBV7-6 with TRBJ1-1; D is ambiguous. CDR1 is SGHVS and CDR2 is FNYEAQ in the germline V gene. V was trimmed by 1 base and J by 0 bases, leaving 6 bases between them. The CDR3 totals 14 residues. Here the CDR3 reads CASSLGVMNTEAFF. The CDR3 region has the DNA TGTGCCAGCAGCTTAGGCGTTATGAACACTGAAGCTTTCTTT.

The gene calls are TRBV28 and TRBJ2-7; no clear D gene. V lost 4 bases and J 2 bases, leaving 15 bases between the germline ends. CDR1 is MDHEN, CDR2 SYDVKM, per germline. The CDR3 length is 15 residues. CDR3 loop: CASSSPFLVTYEQYF. The DNA of the CDR3 is TGTGCCAGCAGTTCCCCCTTTTTGGTTACCTACGAGCAGTACTTC.

V usage is TRBV5-1 and J usage is TRBJ2-7; D may be TRBD2 (5 bases). Germline V lookup: CDR1 SGHRS, CDR2 YFSETQ. The CDR3 has 15 amino acids. With 0 bases removed from V and 7 bases from J, the gap between germline ends came to 17 bases. The CDR3 loop is CASSLEGGQYDEQYF. The CDR3 coding sequence is TGCGCCAGCAGCTTGGAGGGCGGGCAATACGATGAGCAGTACTTC.

This clone was seen only once. The chain joins TRBV10-2 to TRBJ1-1, with D perhaps TRBD1 (6 bases). The CDR3 spans 13 residues. Germline-derived CDR1 and CDR2 are WSHSY and SAAADI. V dropped 3 bases and J dropped 4 bases, with 9 bases sitting between them. The CDR3 here is CASSDRGGTEAFF. In DNA form, the CDR3 reads TGCGCCAGCAGTGACAGGGGTGGCACTGAAGCTTTCTTT.

This clone was detected only once. This chain links TRBV19 with TRBJ2-2, with 7 bases lining up with TRBD2. This CDR3 contains 15 residues. Germline CDR1 LNHDA, CDR2 SQIVND (reference sequence). V was pared by 4 bases and J by 2 bases, with 4 bases of the junction left unmatched. The CDR3 here is CASSTGTKNTGELFF. As DNA, the CDR3 is TGTGCCAGTAGTACCGGGACTAAAAACACCGGGGAGCTGTTTTTT.

The chain recombines TRBV4-2 with TRBJ2-7; D gene uncertain. Germline V gene data show CDR1 as LGHNA and CDR2 as YNFKEQ. This CDR3 spans 12 amino acids. V gave up 1 base and J gave up 7 bases, with 8 bases separating them. The CDR3 loop reads CASSQVTGEQYF. CDR3 coding DNA: TGTGCCAGCAGCCAAGTGACGGGTGAGCAGTACTTC.

The CDR3, as DNA: TGTGCCAGCAGCTTAGACGGGACAACTAATGAAAAACTGTTTTTT. It yields the protein CASSLDGTTNEKLFF. The V call is TRBV11-2, the J call TRBJ1-4; D is ambiguous. Trimming took off 0 bases at V and 0 bases at J, with 5 bases between the two ends. The CDR3 spans 15 residues. Germline V gene lookup returns CDR1 SGHAT and CDR2 FQNNGV.

The chain couples TRBV11-3 to TRBJ1-1; no reliable D call. Germline values: CDR1 SGHNT, CDR2 YENEEA. This CDR3 is built from 14 residues. V was pared by 0 bases and J by 2 bases, with 7 bases between. The CDR3 region is CASSLDGANTEAFF. Written as DNA, the CDR3 is TGTGCCAGCAGCTTAGATGGAGCCAACACTGAAGCTTTCTTT.

The chain uses TRBV28 and TRBJ1-5, with 7 positions matching TRBD1. V lost 6 bases, J lost 2 bases, and 22 bases stayed unmatched. The CDR3 is made up of 20 amino acids. From germline, CDR1 is MDHEN and CDR2 SYDVKM. Written as DNA, the CDR3 is TGTGCCAGCAGCCCCTCGTGGGGGACAGAACCATCGTATGGCAATCAGCCCCAGCATTTT. As protein: CASSPSWGTEPSYGNQPQHF.

This chain joins TRBV6-1 and TRBJ1-2; D unresolved. This CDR3 contains 15 residues. Germline values: CDR1 MNHNS, CDR2 SASEGT. V lost 4 bases and J lost 4, with 16 bases in between. CDR3 DNA sequence: TGTGCCAGCAGTGCAGGAAACGGGCCAAGCTATGGCTACACCTTC. This codes for CASSAGNGPSYGYTF.

The chain joins TRBV7-6 to TRBJ2-7; the match to TRBD1 covers 12 bases. CDR1 and CDR2 (germline): SGHVS, FNYEAQ. The junction had 5 bases not matched to a gene; V was cut back by 5 bases and J by 3 bases. This CDR3 has 15 residues. CDR3 nucleotide sequence: TGTGCCAGCAGCCAAGGGACAGGGGGCAGCTACGAGCAGTACTTC. Its translation: CASSQGTGGSYEQYF.

On this clone: Germline and junction disagree at one end, which may indicate a read error. The rearrangement uses TRBV19 and TRBJ1-3; D uncertain. Looked up from germline, CDR1 is LNHDA and CDR2 is SQIVND (reference sequence). There are 16 residues in the CDR3. The CDR3 loop is CASSREEAHYGDTIYF. The CDR3, as DNA: TGTGCCAGTAGTCGCGAAGAGGCACATTATGGAGACACCATATATTTT.

The chain links TRBV10-3 to TRBJ2-7; no reliable D call. The CDR3 has 12 residues. The V gene's germline CDR1 is ENHRY and CDR2 SYGVKD. The V and J ends lost 8 bases and 0 bases respectively, with 8 bases between them. DNA for the CDR3: TGTGCCATCGCCCGAGACTCCTACGAGCAGTACTTC. This codes for CAIARDSYEQYF.

This clone was detected only once. The rearrangement links TRBV19 to TRBJ1-2; D is unclear. The CDR3 loop spans 14 amino acids. Germline CDR1 is LNHDA and CDR2 is SQIVND (reference sequence). V lost 1 base, J lost 2 bases, and 8 bases lay in between. Here the CDR3 reads CASSIGVDNYGYTF. CDR3 coding DNA: TGTGCCAGTAGTATAGGGGTCGACAACTATGGCTACACCTTC.

This clone came up once. The CDR3 DNA sequence: TGTGCCAGCAGCTCCGGGACGGGCTCCTACGAGCAGTACTTC. It is translated as CASSSGTGSYEQYF. This chain connects TRBV5-5 to TRBJ2-7, with D tentatively TRBD1 or TRBD2 (5 bases each). Germline CDR1 and CDR2: SGHKS and YYEKEE (reference sequence). This CDR3 comprises 14 residues. Trimming removed 3 bases at V and 0 bases at J, with 10 bases between.

The V gene is TRBV15, the J gene TRBJ2-1; D unresolved. This CDR3 region has 15 residues. Germline V gives CDR1 LNHNV, CDR2 YYDKDF (reference sequence). V was clipped by 0 bases and J by 3 bases, with 9 bases between them. In DNA form, the CDR3 reads TGTGCCACCAGCAGAGAGAGACTGAACTACAATGAGCAGTTCTTC. It specifies CATSRERLNYNEQFF.

The gene calls are TRBV6-6 and TRBJ2-7; TRBD2 matches at 9 bases. V lost 4 bases, J lost 6 bases, and 1 base stayed unmatched. The CDR3 extends over 12 amino acids. CDR1 is MNHNY and CDR2 is SVGAGI in the germline V gene (reference sequence). CDR3 protein: CASSSLAGEQYF. The CDR3 DNA is TGTGCCAGCAGTTCACTAGCGGGCGAGCAGTACTTC.

As concerns this clone: The same CDR3 arises from other DNA sequences in this sample as well. The V and J genes are TRBV25-1 and TRBJ1-2; D gene unclear. Looked up from germline, CDR1 is MGHDK and CDR2 is SYGVNS. The CDR3 covers 14 residues. V lost 3 bases, J lost 2 bases, and 10 bases lay in between. CDR3 region: CASSDLGSNYGYTF. CDR3 coding DNA: TGTGCCAGCAGTGATTTGGGGTCCAACTATGGCTACACCTTC.

This rearrangement joins TRBV28 to TRBJ2-7; 9 positions match TRBD2. CDR1 MDHEN and CDR2 SYDVKM come from the germline V gene. The CDR3 runs to 13 residues. J gave up 0 bases and V 10 bases, and 4 bases lay outside the gene matches. The CDR3 loop reads CATRLAASYEQYF. In DNA form, the CDR3 reads TGTGCCACCAGACTAGCGGCCTCCTACGAGCAGTACTTC.

The J gene is TRBJ2-1, the V gene TRBV11-3, with no clear D. The CDR3 length is 16 residues. Trimming removed 1 base from V and 2 bases from J, with 12 bases in between. CDR1 is SGHNT, CDR2 YENEEA, per germline. For the CDR3, the DNA is TGTGCCAGCAGCTTAGCGGGTATCCGTCCCTACAATGAGCAGTTCTTC. Translated, it gives CASSLAGIRPYNEQFF.